A selection of T cell receptor beta chains follows, all from one sample in a study of T cell responses to AZD1222 COVID-19 vaccine. The assay was immunoSEQ multiplex PCR, and TCRdb's table has in-frame clones only and misses some. The sample carries some 170,000 clones, roughly nine tenths recorded once. Specimen: peripheral blood, collected on day 0 of AZD1222 vaccination. These receptors all stem from an adult in good health. The CDR3 runs from the conserved cysteine through the conserved F or W. The D gene is left open where the match is weak. Clone size is stated in some rows and not others, as once, few, many or a class when expanded.

d_call	v_call	clone_size	j_call	cdr3_nt	cdr3_aa
NA	TRBV2	NA	TRBJ1-1	TGTGCCAGCATCCTCAACATGAACACTGAAGCTTTCTTT	CASILNMNTEAFF
NA	TRBV27	NA	TRBJ2-1	TGTTCAAGCCGCCTAGGGGGCAATGAGCAGTTCTTC	CSSRLGGNEQFF
NA	TRBV7-8	NA	TRBJ1-3	TGTGCCAGCACCTCCGGTACCTTCTCTGGAGACACCATATATTTT	CASTSGTFSGDTIYF
NA	TRBV19	NA	TRBJ2-2	TGTGCCAGTAAGCGGCAGGGGTTCGCCGGGGAGCTGTTTTTT	CASKRQGFAGELFF
NA	TRBV5-1	NA	TRBJ2-7	TGCGCCAGCAGTCGACAGGACGGGGGCAACGGGCAGTACTTC	CASSRQDGGNGQYF
NA	TRBV5-1	NA	TRBJ1-1	TGCGCCAGCAGCGGGGGACTTCAGAACACTGAAGCTTTCTTT	CASSGGLQNTEAFF
NA	TRBV15	NA	TRBJ1-6	TGTGCCACCAGCAGACCGTCGGAAGGGGATTCACCCCTCCACTTT	CATSRPSEGDSPLHF
NA	TRBV7-8	NA	TRBJ2-2	TGTGCCAGCAGCCTATTGGGGGGAGCCCGTGACGGGGAGCTGTTTTTT	CASSLLGGARDGELFF
TRBD2	TRBV5-1	NA	TRBJ2-3	TGCGCCAGCAGCGGACTAGCGGGGGACACAGATACGCAGTATTTT	CASSGLAGDTDTQYF
TRBD2	TRBV19	NA	TRBJ2-1	TGTGCCAGTAGTATAGCGCGACTAGCGGGAGGAAGGGAGCAGTTCTTC	CASSIARLAGGREQFF
NA	TRBV3-1/TRBV3-2	once	TRBJ1-3	TGTGCCAGCAGCCAAAGAAGAGCCTCTGGAAACACCATATATTTT	CASSQRRASGNTIYF
NA	TRBV5-6	NA	TRBJ1-5	TGTGCCAGCAGCTTGGGAGGCCTTACAGAGGGAAATCAGCCCCAGCATTTT	CASSLGGLTEGNQPQHF
TRBD2	TRBV19	NA	TRBJ2-1	TGTGCCAGTAGTATGCCGACTAGCGGGAGGCTCTATGAGCAGTTCTTC	CASSMPTSGRLYEQFF
TRBD2	TRBV5-1	once	TRBJ2-1	TGCGCCAGCAGCTCCGGGACTAGCGGGAGTGAGGGGTACAATGAGCAGTTCTTC	CASSSGTSGSEGYNEQFF
TRBD1	TRBV29-1	NA	TRBJ1-5	TGCAGCGTTGTGTGGAGAGGGGGCTCTCAGCCCCAGCATTTT	CSVVWRGGSQPQHF
TRBD2	TRBV6-4	NA	TRBJ2-1	TGTGCCAGCAGCCCTACGGGACTAACAACAAAATCTTCTTACAATGAGCAGTTCTTC	CASSPTGLTTKSSYNEQFF
NA	TRBV2	NA	TRBJ1-1	TGTGCCAGCAGTGAGAACAGGTGGAACACTGAAGCTTTCTTT	CASSENRWNTEAFF
NA	TRBV3-1/TRBV3-2	NA	TRBJ1-1	TGTGCCAGCAGCCAATTAGGCAGGACCACTGAAGCTTTCTTT	CASSQLGRTTEAFF
NA	TRBV19	NA	TRBJ2-7	TGTGCCAGTAAGGCAGGACAGTCCTACGAGCAGTACTTC	CASKAGQSYEQYF
NA	TRBV6-2/TRBV6-3	NA	TRBJ2-7	TGTGCCAGCAGTAAAAACAACTACGAGCAGTACTTC	CASSKNNYEQYF
NA	TRBV6-6	NA	TRBJ1-2	TGTGCCAGCAGTTACTCGGAAAGGGGTAGTGGTGGCTACACCTTC	CASSYSERGSGGYTF
NA	TRBV15	NA	TRBJ2-7	TGTGCCACCAGCAGAGATCGAGAGTACGAGCAGTACTTC	CATSRDREYEQYF
NA	TRBV19	few	TRBJ2-1	TGTGCCAGTAGTATAGATGTAGCGACAGGCTCCTACAATGAGCAGTTCTTC	CASSIDVATGSYNEQFF
TRBD1	TRBV5-1	NA	TRBJ2-5	TGCGCCAGCAGCATAAGACAGGGGGCATCTAAAGAGACCCAGTACTTC	CASSIRQGASKETQYF
NA	TRBV7-2	NA	TRBJ2-7	TGTGCCAGCAGCTTTTTTAGTAGCGGCGCCTACGAGCAGTACTTC	CASSFFSSGAYEQYF
NA	TRBV28	NA	TRBJ2-2	TGTGCCAGTACCGGGAAACCGAACACCGGGGAGCTGTTTTTT	CASTGKPNTGELFF
NA	TRBV27	NA	TRBJ1-2	TGTGCCAGCAGTTTAGCAAGGGCAGGTGGCTACACCTTC	CASSLARAGGYTF
NA	TRBV6-6	once	TRBJ2-7	TGTGCCAGCGGCCCCTCCGGACTGGAGCAGTACTTC	CASGPSGLEQYF
NA	TRBV12-3/TRBV12-4	NA	TRBJ2-5	TGTGCCAGCAGTAAGCAAGAGACCCAGTACTTC	CASSKQETQYF
NA	TRBV9	NA	TRBJ2-1	TGTGCCAGCAGCGTTGACCCGATTGGACAGTACAATGAGCAGTTCTTC	CASSVDPIGQYNEQFF
TRBD2	TRBV29-1	NA	TRBJ2-3	TGCAGCGTTGAACTAGCGGGAGAGGGTACAGATACGCAGTATTTT	CSVELAGEGTDTQYF
NA	TRBV19	once	TRBJ2-1	TGTGCCAGTAGTATAGGGGGGACGCACAATGAGCAGTTCTTC	CASSIGGTHNEQFF
TRBD2	TRBV9	NA	TRBJ2-3	TGTGCCAGCAGCCCAGGCCCCGCGGGAGGGCCTGTTGCCACAGATACGCAGTATTTT	CASSPGPAGGPVATDTQYF
NA	TRBV5-1	NA	TRBJ2-5	TGCGCCAGCAGCTTGGATCGGACAGAAGAGACCCAGTACTTC	CASSLDRTEETQYF
NA	TRBV27	NA	TRBJ1-1	TGTGCCAGCAGTCCTCCCCCGGGGGGGCCCACTGAAGCTTTCTTT	CASSPPPGGPTEAFF
TRBD2	TRBV11-2	NA	TRBJ2-2	TGTGCCAGCAGCCGGGGAGGGGTAAGGGAGCTGTTTTTT	CASSRGGVRELFF
NA	TRBV6-5	NA	TRBJ1-2	TGTGCCAGCAGTTACGAGGTGACCAATAACTATGGCTACACCTTC	CASSYEVTNNYGYTF
TRBD2	TRBV29-1	NA	TRBJ2-3	TGCAGCGTTGGAGGCGGGAGCCTCACAGATACGCAGTATTTT	CSVGGGSLTDTQYF
TRBD1	TRBV24-1	NA	TRBJ1-1	TGTGCCACCAGTGATCCAAAGACAGGGAGGGATGAAGCTTTCTTT	CATSDPKTGRDEAFF
NA	TRBV28	NA	TRBJ2-2	TGTGCCAGCAGTTTTGGGCCCGGGGGCTCAGGGGCGGCAAACACCGGGGAGCTGTTTTTT	CASSFGPGGSGAANTGELFF
TRBD2	TRBV29-1	NA	TRBJ2-2	TGCAGCGTTGCGAGCGGGAGGAGCACCGGGGAGCTGTTTTTT	CSVASGRSTGELFF
NA	TRBV3-1/TRBV3-2	NA	TRBJ1-5	TGTGCCAGCAGCCAAGGTCCAAATAGCAATCAGCCCCAGCATTTT	CASSQGPNSNQPQHF
TRBD1	TRBV15	NA	TRBJ2-3	TGTGCCACCAGCGAGACAGGGGGGATGAGCACAGATACGCAGTATTTT	CATSETGGMSTDTQYF
TRBD2	TRBV19	NA	TRBJ2-7	TGTGCCCGGGCCCTAGCGGGAGGTGGCTACGAGCAGTACTTC	CARALAGGGYEQYF
NA	TRBV7-9	NA	TRBJ2-3	TGTGCCAGCAACCGAGGGACAGATACGCAGTATTTT	CASNRGTDTQYF
NA	TRBV6-5	NA	TRBJ1-2	TGTGCCAGCAGCCCGGGGGGGGAGGGGTATGGCTACACCTTC	CASSPGGEGYGYTF